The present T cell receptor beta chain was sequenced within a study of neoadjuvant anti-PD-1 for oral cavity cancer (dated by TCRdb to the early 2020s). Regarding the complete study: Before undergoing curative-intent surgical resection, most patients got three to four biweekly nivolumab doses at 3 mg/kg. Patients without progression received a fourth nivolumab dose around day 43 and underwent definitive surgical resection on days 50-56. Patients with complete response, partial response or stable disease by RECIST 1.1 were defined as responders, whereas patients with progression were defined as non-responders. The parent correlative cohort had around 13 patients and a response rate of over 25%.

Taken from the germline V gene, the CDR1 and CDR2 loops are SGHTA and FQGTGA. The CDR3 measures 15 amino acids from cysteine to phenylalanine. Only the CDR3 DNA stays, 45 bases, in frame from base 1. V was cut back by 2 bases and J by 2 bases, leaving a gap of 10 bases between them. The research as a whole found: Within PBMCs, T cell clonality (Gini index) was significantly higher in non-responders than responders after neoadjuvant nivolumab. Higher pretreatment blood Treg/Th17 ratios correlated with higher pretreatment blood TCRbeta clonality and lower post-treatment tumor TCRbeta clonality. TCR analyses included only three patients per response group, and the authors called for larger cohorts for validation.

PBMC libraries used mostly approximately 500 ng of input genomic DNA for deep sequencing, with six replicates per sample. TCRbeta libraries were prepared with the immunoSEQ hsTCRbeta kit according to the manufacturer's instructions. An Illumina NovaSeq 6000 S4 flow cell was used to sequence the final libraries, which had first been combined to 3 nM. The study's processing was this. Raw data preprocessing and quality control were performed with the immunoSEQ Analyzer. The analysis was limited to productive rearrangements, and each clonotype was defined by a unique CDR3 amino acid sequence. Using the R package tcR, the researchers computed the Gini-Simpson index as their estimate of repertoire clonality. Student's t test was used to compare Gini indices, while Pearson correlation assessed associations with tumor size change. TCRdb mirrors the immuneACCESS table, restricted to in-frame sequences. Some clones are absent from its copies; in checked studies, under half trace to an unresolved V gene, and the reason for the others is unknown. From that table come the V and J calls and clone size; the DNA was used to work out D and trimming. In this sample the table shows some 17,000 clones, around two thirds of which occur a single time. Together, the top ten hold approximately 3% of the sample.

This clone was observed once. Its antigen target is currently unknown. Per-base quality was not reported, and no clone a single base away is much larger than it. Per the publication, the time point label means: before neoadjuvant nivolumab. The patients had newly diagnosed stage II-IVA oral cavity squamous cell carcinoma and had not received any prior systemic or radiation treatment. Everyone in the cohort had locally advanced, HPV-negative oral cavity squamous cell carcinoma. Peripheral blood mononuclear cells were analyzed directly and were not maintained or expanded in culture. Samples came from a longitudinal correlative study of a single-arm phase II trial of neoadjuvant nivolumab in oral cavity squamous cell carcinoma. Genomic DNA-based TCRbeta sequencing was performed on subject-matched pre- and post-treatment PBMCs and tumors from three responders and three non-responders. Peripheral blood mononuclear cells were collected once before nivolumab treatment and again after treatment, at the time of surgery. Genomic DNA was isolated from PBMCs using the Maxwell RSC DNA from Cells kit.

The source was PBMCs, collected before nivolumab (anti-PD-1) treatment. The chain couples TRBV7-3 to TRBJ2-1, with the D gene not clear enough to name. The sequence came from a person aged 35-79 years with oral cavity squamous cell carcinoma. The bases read TGTGCCAGCAGCTTATCCCAGGCCCCCTACAATGAGCAGTTCTTC. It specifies CASSLSQAPYNEQFF.